The 30 T cell receptor beta chains given below trace back to one sample, sequenced in a study of blood T cell repertoires in COVID-19. Using immunoSEQ multiplex PCR, the repertoire was profiled, and TCRdb retains in-frame clones only, with some absent. The sample contains hundreds of thousands of clones, 80% to 90% of which appear only once. The specimen was PBMCs or T cells enriched from blood (not recorded which). The receptors here all came from a man in his thirties or forties who had recovered from COVID-19.

In this sample, this clone turned up a few times. The chain recombines TRBV11-2 with TRBJ1-2, with D possibly TRBD1 on 5 matching bases. Trimming took off 5 bases at V and 3 bases at J, with 10 bases between the two ends. The germline V gene has CDR1 SGHAT and CDR2 FQNNGV. This CDR3 has 13 amino acids. CDR3 in DNA: TGTGCCAGCAGCCCCGGGGGTGACTATGGCTACACCTTC. It codes for CASSPGGDYGYTF.

The V call is TRBV9, the J call TRBJ2-2; 7 nucleotides agree with TRBD1. CDR1 is SGDLS, CDR2 YYNGEE, per germline. The trim removed 0 bases at V and 10 bases at J, leaving 9 bases unmatched. The CDR3 is made up of 15 amino acids. CDR3 in amino acids: CASSVDVTGVMELFF. Written as DNA, the CDR3 is TGTGCCAGCAGCGTAGACGTTACAGGGGTGATGGAGCTGTTTTTT.

The chain is built from TRBV10-3 and TRBJ2-1; 9 positions match TRBD1. CDR1 is ENHRY, CDR2 SYGVKD, per germline. Trimming at V came to 6 bases and at J to 2 bases, leaving 2 bases not matched to a gene. CDR3 length equals 14 residues. CDR3 in amino acids: CAISRDRAYNEQFF. CDR3 bases: TGTGCCATCAGCCGGGACAGGGCCTACAATGAGCAGTTCTTC.

The chain carries TRBV9 and TRBJ1-2; 8 bases are a match to TRBD1. The CDR3 has 16 residues. CDR1 SGDLS and CDR2 YYNGEE come from the germline V gene. V was pared by 0 bases and J by 5 bases, with 9 bases of the junction left unmatched. Here the CDR3 reads CASSVEIQGATYGYTF. As DNA, the CDR3 is TGTGCCAGCAGCGTAGAAATCCAGGGGGCGACGTATGGCTACACCTTC. Combining the CDR3 with reference TRBV9 and TRBJ1-2 gives the whole variable domain DSGVTQTPKHLITATGQRVTLRCSPRSGDLSVYWYQQSLDQGLQFLIQYYNGEERAKGNILERFSAQQFPDLHSELNLSSLELGDSALYFCASSVEIQGATYGYTFGSGTRLTVV.

The table lists this clone with a count of one. The rearrangement joins TRBV11-2 to TRBJ1-2; D ambiguous. Germline V lookup: CDR1 SGHAT, CDR2 FQNNGV. Trimming left V 5 bases short and J 2 bases short, with 9 bases between. The CDR3 has 13 residues. The CDR3 DNA is TGTGCCAGCAGCGTAGGAGAAAACTATGGCTACACCTTC. The encoded protein is CASSVGENYGYTF.

The CDR3 DNA reads as TGTGCCAGCAGCTTGTTTCAGGGCAATACAGATACGCAGTATTTT. It encodes CASSLFQGNTDTQYF. The chain combines TRBV5-4 with TRBJ2-3; tentative D call: TRBD1 (5 bases). This CDR3 spans 15 amino acids. Trimming shortened V by 1 base and J by 3 bases, and 12 bases separated the two germline ends. Germline values: CDR1 SGHNT, CDR2 YYREEE (reference sequence).

The chain employs TRBV5-1 and TRBJ1-2; 7 positions agree with TRBD1. The germline CDR1 and CDR2 sequences are SGHRS and YFSETQ. J gave up 8 bases and V 0 bases, and 4 bases lay outside the gene matches. The CDR3 is made up of 13 amino acids. CDR3 region: CASSLDRGPGYTF. CDR3 DNA: TGCGCCAGCAGCTTGGACAGGGGCCCGGGCTACACCTTC. The complete variable domain, with remaining parts taken from reference TRBV5-1 and TRBJ1-2, reads KAGVTQTPRYLIKTRGQQVTLSCSPISGHRSVSWYQQTPGQGLQFLFEYFSETQRNKGNFPGRFSGRQFSNSRSEMNVSTLELGDSALYLCASSLDRGPGYTFGSGTRLTVV.

The chain links TRBV5-1 to TRBJ2-6; D unclear. Germline-derived CDR1 and CDR2 are SGHRS and YFSETQ. The CDR3 consists of 14 residues. V gave up 6 bases and J gave up 0 bases, with 7 bases separating them. CDR3: CASTPRSGANVLTF. CDR3 nucleotide sequence: TGCGCCAGCACCCCCCGCTCTGGGGCCAACGTCCTGACTTTC.

V gene TRBV25-1 combines with J gene TRBJ1-1, with D unresolved. CDR1 is MGHDK and CDR2 is SYGVNS in the germline V gene. The CDR3 contains 12 residues. V was trimmed by 6 bases and J by 1 base, leaving 6 bases between them. CDR3 in amino acids: CASRFGNTEAFF. In DNA, the CDR3 is TGTGCCAGCAGGTTCGGGAACACTGAAGCTTTCTTT.

The chain carries TRBV9 and TRBJ1-4, with TRBD1 matching over 9 bases. Germline values: CDR1 SGDLS, CDR2 YYNGEE. The CDR3 totals 15 residues. V gave up 3 bases and J gave up 6 bases; unmatched junction bases: 6. CDR3 bases: TGTGCCAGCAGCGCAGCCGGGACAGGGTATGAAAAACTGTTTTTT. Encoded protein: CASSAAGTGYEKLFF.

V gene TRBV18 combines with J gene TRBJ2-5; 8 positions match TRBD1. This CDR3 spans 14 amino acids. From germline, CDR1 is KGHSH and CDR2 LQKENI. V shed 4 bases, J shed 2 bases, and the junction held 3 bases outside the gene matches. This chain's CDR3 is CASSRTGKQETQYF. The DNA of the CDR3 is TGTGCCAGCTCACGGACAGGGAAACAAGAGACCCAGTACTTC.

This chain joins TRBV7-2 and TRBJ1-4; perhaps TRBD1 as D (6 bases). Germline-derived CDR1 and CDR2 are SGHTA and FQGNSA. The CDR3 covers 16 residues. V shed 4 bases and J shed 8 bases, with 20 bases lying between them. CDR3 amino acids: CASSYPPGGAREKLFF. In nucleotides, the CDR3 is TGTGCCAGCAGCTACCCGCCTGGGGGGGCGCGGGAAAAACTGTTTTTT. Using reference TRBV7-2 and TRBJ1-4 for the parts outside the CDR3, the full variable domain is GAGVSQSPSNKVTEKGKDVELRCDPISGHTALYWYRQSLGQGLEFLIYFQGNSAPDKSGLPSDRFSAERTGGSVSTLTIQRTQQEDSAVYLCASSYPPGGAREKLFFGSGTQLSVL.

The rearrangement links TRBV4-1 to TRBJ1-2; TRBD1 is a possible D gene (5 bases). V was clipped by 5 bases and J by 4 bases, with 17 bases between them. From germline, CDR1 is MGHRA and CDR2 YSYEKL. This CDR3 spans 15 amino acids. The CDR3 nucleotides read TGCGCCAGCAGCACCCAGCATCGGGGGGTCTATGGCTACACCTTC. Amino acids: CASSTQHRGVYGYTF.

This chain uses TRBV5-6 with TRBJ1-1; TRBD1 matches 7 bases. V was pared by 2 bases and J by 3 bases, with 7 bases of the junction left unmatched. Germline V gene data show CDR1 as SGHDT and CDR2 as YYEEEE. The CDR3 is 15 residues long. CDR3 coding DNA: TGTGCCAGCAGCTTTCGACAGGGATTATACACTGAAGCTTTCTTT. Amino acid sequence: CASSFRQGLYTEAFF.

This rearrangement joins TRBV5-4 to TRBJ1-2; the match to TRBD1 covers 11 bases. V shed 0 bases and J 6 bases; nucleotides not matched to a gene: 7. CDR1 and CDR2 from the germline V gene are SGHNT and YYREEE (reference sequence). This CDR3 is 16 amino acids long. The CDR3 loop is CASSLDRTGGADGYTF. CDR3 nucleotides: TGTGCCAGCAGCTTGGACCGGACAGGGGGCGCGGATGGCTACACCTTC.

V gene TRBV29-1 combines with J gene TRBJ2-7, with 7 bases matching TRBD1. Trimming took 1 base from V and 3 from J; bases not matched to a gene: 3. There are 13 residues in the CDR3. The germline V gene encodes CDR1 SQVTM and CDR2 ANQGSEA. In DNA form, the CDR3 reads TGCAGCGTTGAAGGCAGGGACAGCTACGAGCAGTACTTC. This codes for CSVEGRDSYEQYF.

The DNA for the CDR3 is TGTGCCAGCAGCCAGGAGACAGGGGGCAATTCACCCCTCCACTTT. Amino acids: CASSQETGGNSPLHF. The chain recombines TRBV4-2 with TRBJ1-6; 10 nucleotides align to TRBD1. V lost 3 bases and J lost 7; bases outside the gene matches: 3. CDR1 is LGHNA, CDR2 YNFKEQ, per germline. This CDR3 has 15 residues.

This clone appeared a single time. The rearrangement uses TRBV7-2 and TRBJ2-3, with TRBD1 matching 8 bases. Unmatched junction bases numbered 6, after V lost 3 bases and J lost 4 bases. CDR3 length: 15 residues. Germline-derived CDR1 and CDR2 are SGHTA and FQGNSA. The CDR3 here is CASSFLTGVSDTQYF. The CDR3 nucleotides are TGTGCCAGCAGCTTTCTGACAGGGGTATCAGATACGCAGTATTTT.

CDR3 protein: CASREFRGYGYTF. The CDR3 nucleotides read TGTGCCAGTAGAGAATTCAGGGGCTATGGCTACACCTTC. V is TRBV19 and J is TRBJ1-2, with D perhaps TRBD1 (6 bases). Germline values: CDR1 LNHDA, CDR2 SQIVND (reference sequence). The CDR3 consists of 13 residues. V lost 6 bases to trimming and J lost 4 bases, with 12 bases between them.

The chain joins TRBV12-3 or TRBV12-4 to TRBJ2-7; TRBD1 is a possible D gene (5 bases). V was shortened by 7 bases and J by 2 bases, with 9 bases between the two germline ends. The CDR3 runs to 12 residues. CDR3 nucleotide sequence: TGTGCCAGCAAGGGGCGAGCCTACGAGCAGTACTTC. It yields the protein CASKGRAYEQYF.

This rearrangement joins TRBV4-1 to TRBJ1-2; the D gene is possibly TRBD1 (6 bases). The V and J ends lost 5 bases and 2 bases respectively, with 21 bases between them. The CDR3 has 17 amino acids. Germline CDR1 and CDR2: MGHRA and YSYEKL. The CDR3 nucleotides are TGCGCCAGCAGCTCAGCCCGATCGGGACACCAAAACTATGGCTACACCTTC. Encoded protein: CASSSARSGHQNYGYTF.

The J gene is TRBJ2-7, the V gene TRBV24-1; D is ambiguous. This CDR3 contains 14 residues. Germline V gene data show CDR1 as KGHDR and CDR2 as SFDVKD. Trimming took off 3 bases at V and 3 bases at J, with 11 bases between the two ends. The CDR3 sequence is CATSDPKPGYEQYF. DNA of the CDR3: TGTGCCACCAGTGATCCCAAACCCGGCTACGAGCAGTACTTC.

The chain employs TRBV6-5 and TRBJ2-5; 8 bases align to TRBD1. V trimming: 8 bases; J trimming: 5 bases; junction bases outside the gene matches: 10. The CDR3 has 14 amino acids. Germline V gene sequence: CDR1 MNHEY, CDR2 SVGAGI. The CDR3 loop is CASRPTGEVETQYF. CDR3 nucleotides: TGTGCCAGCCGACCGACAGGGGAGGTGGAGACCCAGTACTTC.

This clone was found once. This rearrangement joins TRBV3-1 (or the pseudogene TRBV3-2) to TRBJ1-1, with D hard to call. Germline lookup yields CDR1 LGHDT and CDR2 YNNKEL (reference sequence). This CDR3 has 17 amino acids. The germline V and J ends were trimmed by 4 bases and 2 bases, with 20 bases remaining between them. The CDR3 sequence is CASSRPLTGSQNTEAFF. CDR3 DNA sequence: TGTGCCAGCAGCCGCCCGCTTACGGGGAGCCAAAACACTGAAGCTTTCTTT.

The chain uses TRBV19 and TRBJ2-1, with TRBD2 identical over 11 bases. The germline V gene encodes CDR1 LNHDA and CDR2 SQIVND (reference sequence). This CDR3 contains 15 residues. Germline trimming cut 3 bases from V and 8 bases from J; bases unmatched to any gene: 6. The CDR3 DNA reads as TGTGCCAGTAGTATGGGACTAGCGGCAGCGGATGAGCAGTTCTTC. Translated, it gives CASSMGLAAADEQFF.

This sequence joins TRBV5-6 and TRBJ1-5, with D possibly being TRBD1 (5 bases). The CDR3 spans 17 residues. V was clipped by 4 bases and J by 4 bases, with 21 bases between them. Germline V gene sequence: CDR1 SGHDT, CDR2 YYEEEE. The chain's CDR3 is CASSRGGSADRNQPQHF. The CDR3 DNA is TGTGCCAGCAGCCGGGGGGGAAGTGCGGACCGGAATCAGCCCCAGCATTTT.

The CDR3 protein is CASSFSGGPNTGELFF. For the CDR3, the DNA is TGTGCCAGCAGCTTTTCGGGGGGGCCGAACACCGGGGAGCTGTTTTTT. This chain uses TRBV11-1 with TRBJ2-2, with 8 bases matching TRBD2. Germline CDR1 reads SGHAT; CDR2 reads FQDESV (reference sequence). Trimming cost V 3 bases and J 0 bases; bases outside gene matches: 3. This CDR3 has 16 amino acids.

The table lists this clone with a count of one. V is TRBV27 and J is TRBJ1-2; D is perhaps TRBD1 (5 bases). V was shortened by 6 bases and J by 3 bases, with 11 bases between the two germline ends. The CDR3 is 13 amino acids. From germline, CDR1 is MNHEY and CDR2 SMNVEV (reference sequence). CDR3 sequence (DNA): TGTGCCAGCAGCCAATGGGGCGACTATGGCTACACCTTC. This codes for CASSQWGDYGYTF.

The J gene is TRBJ2-5, the V gene TRBV5-1; 8 bases agree with TRBD1. CDR3 length: 16 amino acids. Germline CDR1 and CDR2: SGHRS and YFSETQ. Trimming cost V 1 base and J 5 bases; bases outside gene matches: 10. Here the CDR3 DNA reads TGCGCCAGCAGCTTGTCTTTGACAGGGGCCGGGGAGACCCAGTACTTC. Protein sequence: CASSLSLTGAGETQYF.

V is TRBV24-1 and J is TRBJ2-1; D might be TRBD2 (5 bases). Germline V gene lookup returns CDR1 KGHDR and CDR2 SFDVKD. V was pared by 10 bases and J by 1 base, with 10 bases between. This CDR3 has 13 amino acids. The CDR3 DNA sequence: TGTGCCACTTCCGAGGGATCCTACAATGAGCAGTTCTTC. Its translation: CATSEGSYNEQFF.